This T cell receptor (beta chain) was identified during a study of quantifying T cell responses using KT2 cells. As for the study in general: RNA was reverse transcribed with TCR alpha and beta constant-region primers.

This clonotype came up a few times. V lost 6 bases and J lost 2; bases outside the gene matches: 5. In germline, CDR1 is SGHRS, CDR2 YFSETQ. The CDR3 covers 14 residues. Each cDNA got a UMI-containing oligo ligated at its 3' end. First-round PCR used about 4 cycles and beta primers RC1.1 and RC1.2 covering TRBC1 and TRBC2. One entry per CDR3 protein results from TCRdb running MiXCR on the UMI-ligation and nested PCR reads. The sample has tens of thousands of distinct CDR3 sequences; 7.3% are singletons. The clonotype was recovered from a human donor. Material for sequencing was PBMCs spiked with cells of the T cell clone KT2. The J gene is TRBJ1-1, the V gene TRBV5-1, with TRBD1 matching over 9 bases. The CDR3 is CASTGTGQNTEAFF. The CDR3 DNA sequence: TGCGCCAGCACCGGGACAGGGCAAAACACTGAAGCTTTCTTT.